The 28 T cell receptor beta chains given below trace back to one sample, sequenced in a study of cytomegalovirus exposure and HLA in healthy donors (dated by TCRdb to about 2017). The library came from the immunoSEQ multiplex PCR assay. For the multiplex PCR, a mixture combining 60 forward primers for TCR Vbeta segments and 13 reverse primers for TCR Jbeta segments was used. This is the immuneACCESS table as TCRdb keeps it, with only in-frame sequences that have V and J called. A part of the clones is gone; compared with another copy, unresolved V genes explain less than half, and the rest is unexplained. The sample includes approximately 81,000 clones, with approximately 74% observed a single time. 7.5% to 9.5% of the sample is taken by the ten largest. Input material: PBMCs. These receptors were taken from a man aged 35 to 55 in good health and CMV-seropositive.

The chain employs TRBV10-3 and TRBJ2-7, with TRBD2 matching over 11 bases. CDR1 is ENHRY, CDR2 SYGVKD, per germline. CDR3 length equals 17 residues. Trimming took 0 bases from V and 0 from J; bases not matched to a gene: 4. Written as DNA, the CDR3 is TGTGCCATCAGTGAGTCAACTAGCGGGAGTTTCTCCTACGAGCAGTACTTC. It encodes CAISESTSGSFSYEQYF.

The rearrangement joins TRBV7-9 to TRBJ2-3, with D perhaps matching TRBD1 (6 bases). Trimming removed 8 bases from V and 3 bases from J, with 18 bases in between. Germline V gives CDR1 SEHNR, CDR2 FQNEAQ (reference sequence). The CDR3 is 15 residues long. The CDR3 reads CASVRQQGPTDTQYF. The CDR3 DNA is TGTGCCAGCGTCCGACAACAGGGTCCAACAGATACGCAGTATTTT.

The V call is TRBV5-5, the J call TRBJ1-2, with D hard to call. V dropped 4 bases and J dropped 8 bases, with 21 bases sitting between them. The CDR3 covers 15 residues. Germline CDR1 SGHKS, CDR2 YYEKEE (reference sequence). The CDR3 nucleotides read TGTGCCAGCAGCCTCGGGTCGGCCCGAGCAAGGGGCTACACCTTC. This encodes CASSLGSARARGYTF.

In its sample, this clone was seen once. The genes are TRBV6-6 and TRBJ1-1; D is ambiguous. Trimming cost V 8 bases and J 6 bases, with 7 bases left between them. CDR1 and CDR2 from the germline V gene are MNHNY and SVGAGI (reference sequence). The length of the CDR3 is 10 residues. The CDR3 here is CASGRPEAFF. CDR3 DNA: TGTGCCAGCGGGAGACCTGAAGCTTTCTTT.

The J gene is TRBJ2-3, the V gene TRBV9; the match to TRBD2 covers 10 bases. The germline V gene has CDR1 SGDLS and CDR2 YYNGEE. The V gene end was trimmed by 3 bases and the J gene end by 0 bases; junction bases not matched to a gene: 1. This CDR3 is built from 15 residues. The CDR3 loop is CASSETSGSTDTQYF. CDR3 in DNA: TGTGCCAGCAGCGAGACTAGCGGGAGCACAGATACGCAGTATTTT.

The chain joins TRBV5-4 to TRBJ1-5; possible D gene TRBD1, 5 bases. Germline CDR1 and CDR2: SGHNT and YYREEE (reference sequence). This CDR3 has 15 amino acids. V lost 9 bases and J 9 bases, leaving 25 bases between the germline ends. This CDR3 is CANSRGYIARGPQHF. CDR3 DNA: TGTGCCAACTCGCGGGGGTACATAGCAAGGGGGCCCCAGCATTTT.

The V gene is TRBV5-6, the J gene TRBJ2-3; 8 bases are shared with TRBD2. V shed 1 base and J 5 bases; nucleotides not matched to a gene: 9. This CDR3 is 16 amino acids long. CDR1 and CDR2 (germline): SGHDT, YYEEEE. CDR3 sequence: CASSLSGTSSGDTQYF. The CDR3 nucleotides are TGTGCCAGCAGCTTGAGCGGGACTAGTTCTGGAGATACGCAGTATTTT.

The DNA of the CDR3 is TGCGCCAGCAGGTTGTCCTATACTCCGGGACTAGCGGGAGGAACGGGGGAGTCCTACGAGCAGTACTTC. Translation gives CASRLSYTPGLAGGTGESYEQYF. The rearrangement uses TRBV5-1 and TRBJ2-7, with 15 bases matching TRBD2. The germline gives CDR1 SGHRS, CDR2 YFSETQ. The CDR3 spans 23 residues. The V gene end was trimmed by 5 bases and the J gene end by 1 base; junction bases not matched to a gene: 25. Using reference TRBV5-1 and TRBJ2-7 for the parts outside the CDR3, the full variable domain is KAGVTQTPRYLIKTRGQQVTLSCSPISGHRSVSWYQQTPGQGLQFLFEYFSETQRNKGNFPGRFSGRQFSNSRSEMNVSTLELGDSALYLCASRLSYTPGLAGGTGESYEQYFGPGTRLTVT.

A remark on this clone: An end of the junction does not agree with germline; a read error may underlie this. The chain is built from TRBV5-1 and TRBJ2-7; 8 bases match TRBD2. This CDR3 region has 14 residues. CDR1 and CDR2 (germline): SGHRS, YFSETQ. DNA of the CDR3: TGCGCCAGCAGCTCCAGGACTAGCACCTACGAGCAGCACTTC. Residues: CASSSRTSTYEQHF.

The chain joins TRBV5-4 to TRBJ1-2; D might be TRBD1 (5 bases). V was clipped by 0 bases and J by 2 bases, with 5 bases between them. From germline, CDR1 is SGHNT and CDR2 YYREEE (reference sequence). The CDR3 spans 13 residues. The DNA for the CDR3 is TGTGCCAGCAGCTTGGGACAGAACTATGGCTACACCTTC. Translation: CASSLGQNYGYTF.

The chain employs TRBV19 and TRBJ1-2, with D perhaps TRBD1 (6 bases). The CDR3 contains 15 residues. CDR1 is LNHDA, CDR2 SQIVND, per germline (reference sequence). The V end lost 5 bases, the J end lost 4 bases, and 17 bases lay between the germline ends. CDR3 loop: CASSPAQGSGYGYTF. The CDR3 DNA reads TGTGCCAGTAGTCCCGCACAGGGTTCGGGCTATGGCTACACCTTC. Full variable domain (rest looked up from reference TRBV19 and TRBJ1-2): DGGITQSPKYLFRKEGQNVTLSCEQNLNHDAMYWYRQDPGQGLRLIYYSQIVNDFQKGDIAEGYSVSREKKESFPLTVTSAQKNPTAFYLCASSPAQGSGYGYTFGSGTRLTVV.

The chain recombines TRBV11-1 with TRBJ2-1, with 12 bases matching TRBD2. Germline-derived CDR1 and CDR2 are SGHAT and FQDESV (reference sequence). The CDR3 extends over 17 amino acids. The V and J ends lost 4 bases and 0 bases, in that order; junction bases with no gene match: 4. The CDR3 bases are TGTGCCAGCAGCTCCCTAGCGGGAGGGGGCTCCTACAATGAGCAGTTCTTC. Translated, it gives CASSSLAGGGSYNEQFF.

The rearrangement joins TRBV5-4 to TRBJ1-1; 9 bases are a match to TRBD1. The germline CDR1 and CDR2 sequences are SGHNT and YYREEE (reference sequence). The CDR3 totals 15 residues. Trimming removed 4 bases from V and 0 bases from J; junction bases left unmatched: 4. The CDR3 reads CASSTGGIMNTEAFF. In DNA, the CDR3 is TGTGCCAGCAGCACAGGGGGCATAATGAACACTGAAGCTTTCTTT.

The chain couples TRBV6-5 to TRBJ2-1; 12 bases are shared with TRBD2. The CDR3 extends over 15 amino acids. V lost 5 bases, J lost 7 bases, and 6 bases stayed unmatched. The germline V gene has CDR1 MNHEY and CDR2 SVGAGI. In nucleotides, the CDR3 is TGTGCCAGCAGTCCCCGACTAGCGGGAGTGAATGAGCAGTTCTTC. It encodes CASSPRLAGVNEQFF.

The chain has TRBV6-6 and TRBJ1-1; the D gene is possibly TRBD1 (5 bases). This CDR3 region has 15 residues. V lost 5 bases and J lost 0, with 13 bases in between. In germline, CDR1 is MNHNY, CDR2 SVGAGI (reference sequence). The CDR3 reads CASSPPAGMNTEAFF. The CDR3 DNA sequence: TGTGCCAGCAGTCCTCCGGCAGGGATGAACACTGAAGCTTTCTTT.

V and J are TRBV7-9 and TRBJ2-3; 10 nucleotides align to TRBD2. CDR1 and CDR2 from the germline V gene are SEHNR and FQNEAQ (reference sequence). The CDR3 covers 16 residues. V gave up 1 base and J gave up 5 bases; unmatched junction bases: 6. The DNA of the CDR3 is TGTGCCAGCAGCTTAGGGCTAGCGGGGGCGGGAGATACGCAGTATTTT. Its protein product is CASSLGLAGAGDTQYF.

This clone was observed a few times. The rearrangement joins TRBV7-6 to TRBJ2-5, with TRBD2 matching 13 bases. Germline assignment: CDR1 SGHVS and CDR2 FNYEAQ. CDR3 length: 18 amino acids. V lost 2 bases and J lost 0; bases outside the gene matches: 6. The CDR3 reads CASSLFAGLAGYQETQYF. In nucleotides, the CDR3 is TGTGCCAGCAGCTTATTTGCGGGACTAGCGGGGTACCAAGAGACCCAGTACTTC.

V usage is TRBV7-2 and J usage is TRBJ1-3, with D possibly being TRBD1 (5 bases). Germline-derived CDR1 and CDR2 are SGHTA and FQGNSA. Trimming shortened V by 1 base and J by 3 bases, and 13 bases separated the two germline ends. The CDR3 totals 16 residues. The CDR3 sequence is CASSLGLPGHGNTIYF. The CDR3 region has the DNA TGTGCCAGCAGCTTAGGTTTACCAGGGCATGGAAACACCATATATTTT. Full variable domain (rest looked up from reference TRBV7-2 and TRBJ1-3): GAGVSQSPSNKVTEKGKDVELRCDPISGHTALYWYRQSLGQGLEFLIYFQGNSAPDKSGLPSDRFSAERTGGSVSTLTIQRTQQEDSAVYLCASSLGLPGHGNTIYFGEGSWLTVV.

The chain carries TRBV15 and TRBJ1-4; TRBD1 is a possible D gene (5 bases). The CDR3 covers 15 residues. Germline loops: CDR1 LNHNV, CDR2 YYDKDF (reference sequence). V was shortened by 0 bases and J by 7 bases, with 12 bases between the two germline ends. The CDR3 here is CATSREAGLSEKLFF. The CDR3, as DNA: TGTGCCACCAGCAGAGAGGCAGGGTTAAGTGAAAAACTGTTTTTT.

This clone has just one count. V and J are TRBV18 and TRBJ2-7; no reliable D call. The CDR3 contains 13 residues. Trimming took 1 base from V and 0 from J, leaving 4 bases between them. The germline V gene encodes CDR1 KGHSH and CDR2 LQKENI. CDR3 sequence: CASSPQLSYEQYF. The CDR3 DNA reads TGTGCCAGCTCACCACAACTCTCCTACGAGCAGTACTTC.

This chain links TRBV6-5 with TRBJ2-1; 12 bases are shared with TRBD2. The V and J ends lost 0 bases and 6 bases, in that order; junction bases with no gene match: 0. Germline V gives CDR1 MNHEY, CDR2 SVGAGI. The CDR3 is 15 amino acids. The CDR3 DNA reads as TGTGCCAGCAGTTACTCGGGACTAGCGGGCAATGAGCAGTTCTTC. It yields the protein CASSYSGLAGNEQFF.

A few counts support this clone. This chain joins TRBV4-2 and TRBJ1-1; D gene ambiguous. The V gene lost 2 bases and the J gene lost 4 bases, with 11 bases spanning the gap. Germline assignment: CDR1 LGHNA and CDR2 YNFKEQ. The CDR3 is made up of 14 amino acids. As DNA, the CDR3 is TGTGCCAGCAGCCAAAGCCCCTTTGGCACTGAAGCTTTCTTT. Its protein is CASSQSPFGTEAFF.

This clone occurred once. J is TRBJ2-7 and V is TRBV19; tentative D call: TRBD2 (5 bases). Germline CDR1 reads LNHDA; CDR2 reads SQIVND (reference sequence). Trimming removed 6 bases at V and 4 bases at J, with 7 bases between. This CDR3 contains 11 residues. CDR3 nucleotides: TGTGCCAGTAGAAGAGGGTACGAGCAGTACTTC. Amino acid sequence: CASRRGYEQYF. Using reference TRBV19 and TRBJ2-7 for the parts outside the CDR3, the full variable domain is DGGITQSPKYLFRKEGQNVTLSCEQNLNHDAMYWYRQDPGQGLRLIYYSQIVNDFQKGDIAEGYSVSREKKESFPLTVTSAQKNPTAFYLCASRRGYEQYFGPGTRLTVT.

This clone was observed once. V and J are TRBV15 and TRBJ2-7, with D maybe TRBD1 (6 bases). Germline V gene lookup returns CDR1 LNHNV and CDR2 YYDKDF (reference sequence). This CDR3 contains 15 residues. The V end lost 3 bases, the J end lost 1 base, and 13 bases lay between the germline ends. This chain's CDR3 is CATSSEGGRSYEQYF. The DNA for the CDR3 is TGTGCCACCAGCAGCGAAGGGGGTCGGTCCTACGAGCAGTACTTC.

The V and J genes are TRBV21-1 and TRBJ2-2; TRBD1 is the table's D call, not checked against the DNA. TRBV21-1 is described as a pseudogene. CDR3 length: 16 amino acids. CDR3 loop: CASSKAPETNTGELFF. The CDR3 DNA follows: TGTGCCAGCAGCAAAGCGCCAGAAACGAACACCGGGGAGCTGTTTTTT.

The rearrangement uses TRBV6-6 and TRBJ1-6; the D gene is possibly TRBD1 (6 bases). Trimming shortened V by 5 bases and J by 9 bases, and 17 bases separated the two germline ends. This CDR3 has 15 residues. From germline, CDR1 is MNHNY and CDR2 SVGAGI (reference sequence). The CDR3 sequence is CASSPPAQGTSPLHF. The CDR3 DNA follows: TGTGCCAGCAGTCCTCCTGCGCAGGGGACTTCACCCCTCCACTTT.

This chain links TRBV9 with TRBJ2-1; tentative D call: TRBD2 (7 bases). The CDR3 is 15 residues long. CDR1 is SGDLS and CDR2 is YYNGEE in the germline V gene. Between the trimmed V and J ends, which lost 6 bases and 3 bases, there was a span of 16 bases. CDR3 loop: CASNIGGTIYNEQFF. CDR3 coding DNA: TGTGCCAGCAATATAGGGGGGACTATCTACAATGAGCAGTTCTTC. The whole variable domain, filled in from reference TRBV9 and TRBJ2-1, reads DSGVTQTPKHLITATGQRVTLRCSPRSGDLSVYWYQQSLDQGLQFLIQYYNGEERAKGNILERFSAQQFPDLHSELNLSSLELGDSALYFCASNIGGTIYNEQFFGPGTRLTVL.

The chain combines TRBV28 with TRBJ2-3, with 10 nucleotides matching TRBD2. Trimming removed 5 bases from V and 7 bases from J; junction bases left unmatched: 21. The CDR3 runs to 19 residues. The germline CDR1 and CDR2 sequences are MDHEN and SYDVKM. CDR3 region: CASSRDKPSGSRRKNTQYF. Here the CDR3 DNA reads TGTGCCAGCAGTAGGGACAAACCTAGCGGGAGCCGTCGGAAGAATACGCAGTATTTT.